These T cell receptor beta chains were read from a single sample in a study of neurological immune-mediated disorders. TCRdb called the 5' RACE reads again in MiXCR, with one record for every CDR3 protein. Among more than 70,000 distinct CDR3 sequences, under 20% were seen once, and the ten largest hold approximately 15%. Sequenced material: PBMCs. All receptors come from a woman between 40 and 50 years old in good health. Both conserved end residues are trimmed from each CDR3. The D gene is left open where the match is weak. A row's size may be missing; if present it is once, few, many or a size class.

V	J	D	size	CDR3
TRBV6-5	TRBJ1-1	.	many	ASSSWDTEAF
TRBV4-1	TRBJ2-6	TRBD1	many	ASSPKTSGTGTGANVLT
TRBV5-1	TRBJ2-2	TRBD1	many	ASSLEGGTGTGELF
TRBV5-1	TRBJ2-1	.	few	ASSGGSTFYNEQF
TRBV20-1	TRBJ2-1	TRBD2	many	SVKRASGGNEQF
TRBV7-9	TRBJ1-2	.	many	ASSLDGRLYGYT
TRBV6-5	TRBJ2-1	.	.	ASSYRTESSYNEQF
TRBV28	TRBJ2-3	TRBD2	many	ASSTQRLAGTNTDTQY
TRBV30	TRBJ2-2	TRBD1	many	AWSGTTGPTGELF
TRBV25-1	TRBJ2-1	.	many	ASSEAVSSYNEQF
TRBV20-1	TRBJ1-1	.	many	SASKATGTEAF
TRBV7-2	TRBJ2-2	.	many	ASSLEGSDTGELF
TRBV5-1	TRBJ2-1	.	many	ASSLPGPMGNEQF
TRBV7-2	TRBJ2-1	.	many	ASSLRSGDNEQF
TRBV7-2	TRBJ2-2	TRBD2	many	ASSLTSGANTGELF
TRBV20-1	TRBJ1-2	.	many	SAATGSNYGYT
TRBV20-1	TRBJ2-3	TRBD2	many	SAGTSGETDTQY
TRBV20-1	TRBJ2-3	TRBD1	many	SANDGTGPTDTQY
TRBV12-3/TRBV12-4	TRBJ1-5	.	many	ASSLAQRQPQH
TRBV20-1	TRBJ2-5	TRBD2	.	SAREWLAGQETQY
TRBV5-1	TRBJ2-1	TRBD2	many	ASSLDSGGANEQF
TRBV6-7	TRBJ2-7	.	many	ASSYPRG
TRBV20-1	TRBJ1-2	.	many	SASNQNVYGYT
TRBV5-5	TRBJ1-1	.	.	ASSLGRNTDAF
TRBV6-6	TRBJ1-2	TRBD1	.	ASSPGGFDYGYT